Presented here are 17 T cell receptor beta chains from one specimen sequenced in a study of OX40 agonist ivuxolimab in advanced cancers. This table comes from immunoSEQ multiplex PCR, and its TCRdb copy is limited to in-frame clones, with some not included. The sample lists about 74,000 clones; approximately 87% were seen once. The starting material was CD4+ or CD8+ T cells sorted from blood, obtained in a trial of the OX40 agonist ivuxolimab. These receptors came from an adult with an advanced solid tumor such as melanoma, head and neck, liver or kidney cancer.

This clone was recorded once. The CDR3 protein is CASSLSSGIGELFF. CDR3 coding DNA: TGTGCCAGCAGTCTATCTAGCGGTATCGGGGAGCTGTTTTTT. The chain is built from TRBV6-5 and TRBJ2-2; 7 nucleotides agree with TRBD2. V was clipped by 5 bases and J by 7 bases; unmatched bases: 7. The CDR3 sequence is 14 residues long. Germline values: CDR1 MNHEY, CDR2 SVGAGI.

CDR3 sequence: CASSSRQDRGSYEQYF. The CDR3 DNA reads TGTGCCAGCAGCTCCCGTCAGGACAGGGGTTCCTACGAGCAGTACTTC. The chain links TRBV11-1 to TRBJ2-7; 9 nucleotides agree with TRBD1. CDR1 is SGHAT, CDR2 FQDESV, per germline (reference sequence). The CDR3 contains 16 residues. The ends lost 4 bases at V and 1 base at J; junction bases unmatched: 8. The full variable domain, in which reference TRBV11-1 and TRBJ2-7 provide the parts outside the CDR3, is EAEVAQSPRYKITEKSQAVAFWCDPISGHATLYWYRQILGQGPELLVQFQDESVVDDSQLPKDRFSAERLKGVDSTLKIQPAELGDSAMYLCASSSRQDRGSYEQYFGPGTRLTVT.

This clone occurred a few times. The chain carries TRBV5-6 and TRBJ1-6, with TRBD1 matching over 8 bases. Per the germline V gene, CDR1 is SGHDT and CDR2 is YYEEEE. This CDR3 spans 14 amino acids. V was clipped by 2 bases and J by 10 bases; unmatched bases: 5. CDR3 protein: CASSFRQGTSPLHF. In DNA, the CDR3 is TGTGCCAGCAGCTTTCGACAGGGGACATCACCCCTCCACTTT. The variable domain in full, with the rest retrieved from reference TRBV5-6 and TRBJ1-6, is DAGVTQSPTHLIKTRGQQVTLRCSPKSGHDTVSWYQQALGQGPQFIFQYYEEEERQRGNFPDRFSGHQFPNYSSELNVNALLLGDSALYLCASSFRQGTSPLHFGNGTRLTVT.

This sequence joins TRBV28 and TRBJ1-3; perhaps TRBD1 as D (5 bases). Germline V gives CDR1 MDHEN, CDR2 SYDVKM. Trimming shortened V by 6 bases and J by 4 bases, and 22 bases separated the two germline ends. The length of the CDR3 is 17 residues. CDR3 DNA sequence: TGTGCCAGCAGCCTGCCCGCAGGGCCTAGCGACGGAAACACCATATATTTT. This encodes CASSLPAGPSDGNTIYF.

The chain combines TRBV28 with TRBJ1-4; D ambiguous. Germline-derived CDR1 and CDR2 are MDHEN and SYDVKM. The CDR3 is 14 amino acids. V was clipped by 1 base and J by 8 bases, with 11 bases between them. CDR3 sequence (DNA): TGTGCCAGCAGTTTATCCGGAGGGAGAGAAAAACTGTTTTTT. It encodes CASSLSGGREKLFF.

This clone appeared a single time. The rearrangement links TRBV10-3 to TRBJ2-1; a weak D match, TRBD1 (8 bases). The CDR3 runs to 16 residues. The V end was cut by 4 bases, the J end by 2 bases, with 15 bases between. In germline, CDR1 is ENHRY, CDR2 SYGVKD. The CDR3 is CAISGTGTITYNEQFF. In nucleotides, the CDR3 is TGTGCCATCAGTGGGACAGGGACTATCACCTACAATGAGCAGTTCTTC.

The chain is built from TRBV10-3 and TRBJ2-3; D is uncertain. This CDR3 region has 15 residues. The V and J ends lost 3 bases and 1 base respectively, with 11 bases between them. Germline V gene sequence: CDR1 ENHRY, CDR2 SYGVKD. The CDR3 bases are TGTGCCATCAGTGATAGGGTGGACCGCACAGATACGCAGTATTTT. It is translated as CAISDRVDRTDTQYF.

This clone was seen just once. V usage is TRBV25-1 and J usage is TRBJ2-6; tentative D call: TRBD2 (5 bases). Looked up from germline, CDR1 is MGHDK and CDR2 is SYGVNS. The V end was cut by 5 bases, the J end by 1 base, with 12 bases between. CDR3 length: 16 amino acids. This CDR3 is CASSRADYSGANVLTF. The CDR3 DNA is TGTGCCAGCAGTCGGGCAGACTATTCTGGGGCCAACGTCCTGACTTTC.

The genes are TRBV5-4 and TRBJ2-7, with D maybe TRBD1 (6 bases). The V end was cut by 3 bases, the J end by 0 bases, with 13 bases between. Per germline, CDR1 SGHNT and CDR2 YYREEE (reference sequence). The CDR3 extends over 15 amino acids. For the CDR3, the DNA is TGTGCCAGCAGCTCGACAGGTAAAAGCTCCTACGAGCAGTACTTC. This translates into CASSSTGKSSYEQYF.

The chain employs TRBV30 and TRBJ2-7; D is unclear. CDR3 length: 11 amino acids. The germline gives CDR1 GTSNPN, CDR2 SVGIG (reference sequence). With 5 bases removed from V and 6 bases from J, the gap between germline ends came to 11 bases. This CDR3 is CAWGSSGEQYF. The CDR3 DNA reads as TGTGCCTGGGGATCCTCGGGCGAGCAGTACTTC.

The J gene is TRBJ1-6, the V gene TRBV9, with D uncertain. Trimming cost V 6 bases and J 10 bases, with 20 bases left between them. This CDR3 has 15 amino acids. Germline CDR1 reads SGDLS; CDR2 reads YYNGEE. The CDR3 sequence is CASTPGSAPVSPLHF. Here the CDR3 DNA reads TGTGCCAGCACCCCTGGGTCAGCTCCAGTCTCACCCCTCCACTTT.

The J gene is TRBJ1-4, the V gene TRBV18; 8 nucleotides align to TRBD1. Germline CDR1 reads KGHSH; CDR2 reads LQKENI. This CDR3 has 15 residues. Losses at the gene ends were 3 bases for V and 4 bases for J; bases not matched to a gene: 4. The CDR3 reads CASSPPTGGNEKLFF. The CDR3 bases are TGTGCCAGCTCACCGCCCACAGGGGGTAATGAAAAACTGTTTTTT.

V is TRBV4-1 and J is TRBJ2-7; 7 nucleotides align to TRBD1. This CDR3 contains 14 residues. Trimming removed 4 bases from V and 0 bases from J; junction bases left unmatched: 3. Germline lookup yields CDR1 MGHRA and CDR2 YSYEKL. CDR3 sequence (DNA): TGCGCCAGCAGCCGAGGACAGGTCTCCTACGAGCAGTACTTC. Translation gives CASSRGQVSYEQYF.

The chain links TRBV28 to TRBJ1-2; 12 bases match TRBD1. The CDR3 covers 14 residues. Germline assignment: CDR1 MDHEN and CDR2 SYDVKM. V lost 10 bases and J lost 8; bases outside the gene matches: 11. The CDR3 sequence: CATMRDRGRGGYTF. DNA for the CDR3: TGTGCCACCATGCGGGACAGGGGGCGAGGAGGCTACACCTTC.

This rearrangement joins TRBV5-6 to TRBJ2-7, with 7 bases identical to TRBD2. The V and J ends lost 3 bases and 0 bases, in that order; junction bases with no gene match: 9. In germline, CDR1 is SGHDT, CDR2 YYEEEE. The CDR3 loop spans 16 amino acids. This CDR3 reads CASSSFLAAISYEQYF. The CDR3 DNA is TGTGCCAGCAGCTCGTTCCTAGCGGCGATCTCCTACGAGCAGTACTTC. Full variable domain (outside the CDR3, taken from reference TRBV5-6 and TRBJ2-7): DAGVTQSPTHLIKTRGQQVTLRCSPKSGHDTVSWYQQALGQGPQFIFQYYEEEERQRGNFPDRFSGHQFPNYSSELNVNALLLGDSALYLCASSSFLAAISYEQYFGPGTRLTVT.

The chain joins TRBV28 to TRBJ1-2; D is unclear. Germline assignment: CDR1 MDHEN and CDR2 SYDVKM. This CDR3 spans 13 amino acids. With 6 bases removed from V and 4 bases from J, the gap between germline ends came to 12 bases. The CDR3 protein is CASRSSDRYGYTF. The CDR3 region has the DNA TGTGCCAGCAGGTCATCGGACCGCTATGGCTACACCTTC.

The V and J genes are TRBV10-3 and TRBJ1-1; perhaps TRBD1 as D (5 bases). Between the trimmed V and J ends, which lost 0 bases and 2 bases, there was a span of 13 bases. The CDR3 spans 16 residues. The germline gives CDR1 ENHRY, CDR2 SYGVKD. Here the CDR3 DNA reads TGTGCCATCAGTGAGTCGCTAGGGACCGCTAACACTGAAGCTTTCTTT. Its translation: CAISESLGTANTEAFF.